Shown below are 10 T cell receptor beta chains from a single sample sequenced in a study of cytomegalovirus exposure and HLA in healthy donors. PCR primers comprised 60 Vbeta and 13 Jbeta primers. Clones were read by immunoSEQ multiplex PCR, and TCRdb kept only the in-frame ones, dropping some. Of 250,000 or so clones in the sample, approximately 81% were seen once. The sample taken for sequencing was PBMCs. Receptors originate from a woman aged 60-70 years in good health and CMV-seropositive.

The chain joins TRBV13 to TRBJ2-5, with 9 bases matching TRBD1. This CDR3 has 13 amino acids. J lost 6 bases, V lost 5 bases, and 4 bases had no gene match. CDR1 and CDR2 from the germline V gene are PRHDT and FYEKMQ (reference sequence). The CDR3 DNA follows: TGTGCCAGCAGCCCGGGACAGGGACAGACCCAGTACTTC. Its protein product is CASSPGQGQTQYF.

V usage is TRBV5-1 and J usage is TRBJ2-7, with 14 bases matching TRBD2. Germline CDR1 SGHRS, CDR2 YFSETQ. V lost 2 bases, J lost 3 bases, and 7 bases stayed unmatched. There are 17 residues in the CDR3. As DNA, the CDR3 is TGCGCCAGCAGCTTTGGACTAGCGGGAGGTTCGTACTACGAGCAGTACTTC. Protein product: CASSFGLAGGSYYEQYF.

CDR3: CASSQTSAYNEQFF. For the CDR3, the DNA is TGTGCCAGCAGCCAGACTAGCGCCTACAATGAGCAGTTCTTC. The chain employs TRBV9 and TRBJ2-1, with 8 positions matching TRBD2. The V gene end was trimmed by 4 bases and the J gene end by 2 bases; junction bases not matched to a gene: 2. Germline V lookup: CDR1 SGDLS, CDR2 YYNGEE. The CDR3 has 14 residues.

The rearrangement links TRBV30 to TRBJ2-1, with 8 bases matching TRBD1. Germline V lookup: CDR1 GTSNPN, CDR2 SVGIG (reference sequence). This CDR3 comprises 11 residues. Trimming removed 8 bases from V and 9 bases from J; junction bases left unmatched: 6. CDR3: CAAQGVGEQFF. As DNA, the CDR3 is TGTGCCGCACAGGGGGTTGGTGAGCAGTTCTTC.

The chain links TRBV18 to TRBJ2-1, with D possibly being TRBD1 (6 bases). Germline CDR1 and CDR2: KGHSH and LQKENI. This CDR3 contains 17 residues. Trimming stripped 0 bases from V and 8 bases from J, with 20 bases between. CDR3: CASSPPRSGQTRHEQFF. CDR3 bases: TGTGCCAGCTCACCACCGAGGTCGGGACAAACTAGGCATGAGCAGTTCTTC.

This rearrangement joins TRBV18 to TRBJ2-1; 12 bases align to TRBD2. This CDR3 is 20 amino acids long. The V segment lost 1 base and the J segment 4 bases; nucleotides outside the gene matches: 14. Germline CDR1 is KGHSH and CDR2 is LQKENI. The CDR3 is CASSPRATSGSPSGYNEQFF. The CDR3 coding sequence is TGTGCCAGCTCACCACGTGCGACTAGCGGGAGTCCCTCGGGATACAATGAGCAGTTCTTC.

The rearrangement uses TRBV10-3 and TRBJ2-7; TRBD2 matches 11 bases. The CDR3 totals 15 residues. Losses at the gene ends were 7 bases for V and 4 bases for J; bases not matched to a gene: 9. The germline V gene has CDR1 ENHRY and CDR2 SYGVKD. CDR3: CAINSLAGGPYEQYF. The CDR3 DNA reads TGTGCCATCAATTCTTTAGCGGGAGGGCCGTACGAGCAGTACTTC.

The chain is built from TRBV5-1 and TRBJ2-3; D is possibly TRBD2 (7 bases). CDR1 is SGHRS, CDR2 YFSETQ, per germline. The V end lost 4 bases, the J end lost 0 bases, and 18 bases lay between the germline ends. This CDR3 region has 17 residues. CDR3 region: CASSRGGGGASTDTQYF. In nucleotides, the CDR3 is TGCGCCAGCAGCAGGGGGGGAGGAGGTGCTAGCACAGATACGCAGTATTTT.

The rearrangement links TRBV4-1 to TRBJ1-5; D gene unclear. In germline, CDR1 is MGHRA, CDR2 YSYEKL. Trimming cost V 0 bases and J 1 base, with 10 bases left between them. The CDR3 covers 16 residues. The CDR3 spells CASSQDGQSSNQPQHF. In DNA, the CDR3 is TGCGCCAGCAGCCAAGATGGGCAGTCCAGCAATCAGCCCCAGCATTTT.

CDR3 nucleotide sequence: TGTGCCAGCAGCTTGGATTCCCCAATCTATGGCTACACCTTC. Protein product: CASSLDSPIYGYTF. This rearrangement joins TRBV5-6 to TRBJ1-2; D ambiguous. The germline V and J ends were trimmed by 0 bases and 4 bases, with 10 bases remaining between them. Germline CDR1 reads SGHDT; CDR2 reads YYEEEE. The CDR3 length is 14 residues.